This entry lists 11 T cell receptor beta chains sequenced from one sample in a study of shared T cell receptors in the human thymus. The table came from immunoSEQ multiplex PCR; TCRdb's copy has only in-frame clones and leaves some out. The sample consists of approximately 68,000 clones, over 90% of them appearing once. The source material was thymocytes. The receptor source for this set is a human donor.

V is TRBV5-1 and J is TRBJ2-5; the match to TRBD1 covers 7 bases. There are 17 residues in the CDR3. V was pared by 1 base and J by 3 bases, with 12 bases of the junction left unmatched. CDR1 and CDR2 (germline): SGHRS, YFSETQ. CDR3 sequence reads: CASSLNVDSDREETQYF. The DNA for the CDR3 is TGCGCCAGCAGCTTGAATGTCGATAGCGACAGGGAAGAGACCCAGTACTTC.

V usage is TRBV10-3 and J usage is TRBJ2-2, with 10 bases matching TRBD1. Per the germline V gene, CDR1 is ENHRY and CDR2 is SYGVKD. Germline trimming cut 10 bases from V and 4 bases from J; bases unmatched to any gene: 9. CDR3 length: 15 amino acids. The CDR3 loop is CATNDRGLGTGELFF. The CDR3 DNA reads TGTGCCACAAACGACAGGGGGCTTGGCACCGGGGAGCTGTTTTTT.

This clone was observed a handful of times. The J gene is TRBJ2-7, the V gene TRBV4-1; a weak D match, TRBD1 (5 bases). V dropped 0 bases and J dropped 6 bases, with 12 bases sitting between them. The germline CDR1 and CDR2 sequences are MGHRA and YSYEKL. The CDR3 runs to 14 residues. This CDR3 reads CASSQDKGPVEQYF. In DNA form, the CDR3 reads TGCGCCAGCAGCCAAGATAAGGGGCCGGTCGAGCAGTACTTC.

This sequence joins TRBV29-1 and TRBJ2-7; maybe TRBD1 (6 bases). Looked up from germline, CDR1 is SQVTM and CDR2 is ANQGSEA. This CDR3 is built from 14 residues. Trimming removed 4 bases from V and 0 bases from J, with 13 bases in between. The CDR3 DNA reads TGCAGCGTTGGCCGTGACAGGTACTCCTACGAGCAGTACTTC. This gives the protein CSVGRDRYSYEQYF.

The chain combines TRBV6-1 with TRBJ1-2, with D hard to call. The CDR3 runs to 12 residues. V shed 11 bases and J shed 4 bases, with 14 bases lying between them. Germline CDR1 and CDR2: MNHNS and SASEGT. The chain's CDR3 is CAGYMTAYGYTF. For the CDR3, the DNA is TGTGCCGGATATATGACGGCCTATGGCTACACCTTC.

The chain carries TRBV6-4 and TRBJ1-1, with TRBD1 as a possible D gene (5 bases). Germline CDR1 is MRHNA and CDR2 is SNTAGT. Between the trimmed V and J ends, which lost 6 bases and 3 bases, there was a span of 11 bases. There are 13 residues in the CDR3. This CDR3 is CASSLEGDTEAFF. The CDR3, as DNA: TGTGCCAGCAGCTTGGAAGGGGACACTGAAGCTTTCTTT.

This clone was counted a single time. CDR3 sequence: CATSRGVGLISRGIYTDTQYF. CDR3 sequence (DNA): TGTGCCACCAGCAGAGGAGTAGGACTAATTTCCAGGGGGATTTACACAGATACGCAGTATTTT. V usage is TRBV15 and J usage is TRBJ2-3; tentatively, D is TRBD1 (7 bases). The CDR3 covers 21 residues. Trimming took off 1 base at V and 2 bases at J, with 28 bases between the two ends. Looked up from germline, CDR1 is LNHNV and CDR2 is YYDKDF (reference sequence). Supplemented by reference TRBV15 and TRBJ2-3, the full variable domain reads DAMVIQNPRYQVTQFGKPVTLSCSQTLNHNVMYWYQQKSSQAPKLLFHYYDKDFNNEADTPDNFQSRRPNTSFCFLDIRSPGLGDTAMYLCATSRGVGLISRGIYTDTQYFGPGTRLTVL.

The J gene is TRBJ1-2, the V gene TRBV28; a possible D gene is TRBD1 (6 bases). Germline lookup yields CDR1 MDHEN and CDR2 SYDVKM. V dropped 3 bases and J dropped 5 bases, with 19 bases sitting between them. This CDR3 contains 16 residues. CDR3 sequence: CASSLGPGELAYGYTF. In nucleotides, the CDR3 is TGTGCCAGCAGTTTGGGGCCAGGGGAACTGGCGTATGGCTACACCTTC.

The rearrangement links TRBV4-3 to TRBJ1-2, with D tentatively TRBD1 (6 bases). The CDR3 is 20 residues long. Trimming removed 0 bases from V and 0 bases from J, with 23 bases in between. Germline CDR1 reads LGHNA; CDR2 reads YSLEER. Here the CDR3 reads CASSQDSYVRDTKANYGYTF. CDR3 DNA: TGCGCCAGCAGCCAAGATTCATACGTCCGGGACACAAAAGCTAACTATGGCTACACCTTC.

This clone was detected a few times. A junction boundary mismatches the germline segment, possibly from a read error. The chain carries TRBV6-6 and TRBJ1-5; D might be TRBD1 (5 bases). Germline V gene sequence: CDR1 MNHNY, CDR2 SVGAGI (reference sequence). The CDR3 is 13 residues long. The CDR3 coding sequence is TGTGCCAGCAGTAATCGGGGCAGAGGTCGAATAGCTTTT. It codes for CASSNRGRGRIAF.

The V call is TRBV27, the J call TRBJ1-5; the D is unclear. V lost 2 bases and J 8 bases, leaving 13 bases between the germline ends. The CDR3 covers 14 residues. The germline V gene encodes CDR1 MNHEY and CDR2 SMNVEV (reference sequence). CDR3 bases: TGTGCCAGCAGTTTACGGGCCAGTAGTAAGCCCCAGCATTTT. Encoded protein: CASSLRASSKPQHF.